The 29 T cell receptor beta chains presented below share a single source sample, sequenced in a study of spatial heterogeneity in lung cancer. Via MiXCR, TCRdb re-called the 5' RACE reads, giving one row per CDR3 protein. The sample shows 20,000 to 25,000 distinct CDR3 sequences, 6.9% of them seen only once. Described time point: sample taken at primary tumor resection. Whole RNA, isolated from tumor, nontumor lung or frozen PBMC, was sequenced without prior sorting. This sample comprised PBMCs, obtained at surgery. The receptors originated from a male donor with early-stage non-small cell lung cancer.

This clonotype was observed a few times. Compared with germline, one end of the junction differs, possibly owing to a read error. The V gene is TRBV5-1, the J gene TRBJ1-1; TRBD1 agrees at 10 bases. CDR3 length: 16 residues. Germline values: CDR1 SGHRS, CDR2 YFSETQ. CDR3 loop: CASSLAGTGANIEAFF. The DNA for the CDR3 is TGCGCCAGCAGCCTCGCCGGGACAGGGGCCAACATTGAAGCTTTCTTT.

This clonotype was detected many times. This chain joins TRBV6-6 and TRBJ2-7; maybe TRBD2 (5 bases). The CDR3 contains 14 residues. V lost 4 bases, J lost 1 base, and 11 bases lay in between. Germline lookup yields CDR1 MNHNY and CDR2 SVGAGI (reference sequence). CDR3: CASSSAGYSYEQYV. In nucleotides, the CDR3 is TGTGCCAGCAGTTCCGCGGGTTATTCCTACGAGCAGTACGTC.

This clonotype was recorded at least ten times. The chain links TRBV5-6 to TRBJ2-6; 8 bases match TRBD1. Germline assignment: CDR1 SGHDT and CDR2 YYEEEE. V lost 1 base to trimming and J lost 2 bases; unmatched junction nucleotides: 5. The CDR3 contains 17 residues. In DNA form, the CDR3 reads TGTGCCAGCAGCTTGCAGGGGGCCTCTCCTGGGGCCAACGTCCTGACTTTC. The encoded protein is CASSLQGASPGANVLTF.

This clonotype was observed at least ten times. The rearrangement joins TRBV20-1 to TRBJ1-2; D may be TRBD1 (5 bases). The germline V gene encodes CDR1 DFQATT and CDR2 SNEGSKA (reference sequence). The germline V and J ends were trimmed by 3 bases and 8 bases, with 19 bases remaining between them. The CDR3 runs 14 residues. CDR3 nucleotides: TGCAGTGCTAGTCAAGGGGAGGCCGGGCGGGGCTACACCTTC. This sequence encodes CSASQGEAGRGYTF.

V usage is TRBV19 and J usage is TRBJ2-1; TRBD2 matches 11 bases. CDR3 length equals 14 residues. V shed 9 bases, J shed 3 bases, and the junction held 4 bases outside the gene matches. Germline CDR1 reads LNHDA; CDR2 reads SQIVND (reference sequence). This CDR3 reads CASRLAGLYNEQFF. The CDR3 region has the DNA TGTGCCAGCAGACTAGCGGGACTCTACAATGAGCAGTTCTTC.

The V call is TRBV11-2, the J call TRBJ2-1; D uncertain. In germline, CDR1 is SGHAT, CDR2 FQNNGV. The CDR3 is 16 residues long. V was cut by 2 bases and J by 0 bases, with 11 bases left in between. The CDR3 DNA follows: TGTGCCAGCAGCTTAATGGACCCCAGCTCCTACAATGAGCAGTTCTTC. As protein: CASSLMDPSSYNEQFF.

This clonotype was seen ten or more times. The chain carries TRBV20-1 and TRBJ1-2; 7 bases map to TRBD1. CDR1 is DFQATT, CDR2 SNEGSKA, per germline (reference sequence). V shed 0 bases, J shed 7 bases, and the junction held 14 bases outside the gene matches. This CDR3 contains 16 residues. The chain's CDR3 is CSARDVTGKGSGGYTF. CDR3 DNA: TGCAGTGCTAGAGATGTGACAGGGAAGGGCAGCGGTGGCTACACCTTC.

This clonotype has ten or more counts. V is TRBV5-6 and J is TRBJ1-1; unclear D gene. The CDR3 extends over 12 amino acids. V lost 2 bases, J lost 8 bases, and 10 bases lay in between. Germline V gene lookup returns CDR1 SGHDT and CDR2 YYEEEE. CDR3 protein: CASSFSRLEAFF. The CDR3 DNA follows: TGTGCCAGCAGCTTCTCCCGGCTCGAAGCTTTCTTT.

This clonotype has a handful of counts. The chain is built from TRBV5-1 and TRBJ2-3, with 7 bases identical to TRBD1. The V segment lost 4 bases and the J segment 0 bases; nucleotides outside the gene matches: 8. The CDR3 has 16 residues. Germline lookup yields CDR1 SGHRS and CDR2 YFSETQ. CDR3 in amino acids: CASSPLGTVSTDTQYF. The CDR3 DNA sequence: TGCGCCAGCAGCCCGTTAGGGACAGTCAGCACAGATACGCAGTATTTT.

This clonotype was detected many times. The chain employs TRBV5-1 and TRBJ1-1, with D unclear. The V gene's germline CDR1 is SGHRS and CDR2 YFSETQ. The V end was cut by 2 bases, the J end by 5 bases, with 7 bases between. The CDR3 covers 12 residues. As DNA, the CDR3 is TGCGCCAGCAGCTTTTCCAAAACTGAAGCTTTCTTT. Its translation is CASSFSKTEAFF.

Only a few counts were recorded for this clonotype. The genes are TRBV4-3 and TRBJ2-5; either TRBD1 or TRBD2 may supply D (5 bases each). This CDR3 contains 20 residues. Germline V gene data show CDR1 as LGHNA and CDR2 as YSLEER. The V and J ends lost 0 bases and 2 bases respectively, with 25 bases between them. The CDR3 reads CASSQEGLAGTSNLQETQYF. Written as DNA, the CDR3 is TGCGCCAGCAGCCAAGAGGGGCTAGCAGGAACGAGTAATCTTCAAGAGACCCAGTACTTC.

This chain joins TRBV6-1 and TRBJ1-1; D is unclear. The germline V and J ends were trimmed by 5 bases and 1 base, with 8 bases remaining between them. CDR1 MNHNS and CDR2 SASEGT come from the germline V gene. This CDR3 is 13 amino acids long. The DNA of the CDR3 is TGTGCCAGCAGTCCCGTCCAGAACACTGAAGCTTTCTTT. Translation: CASSPVQNTEAFF.

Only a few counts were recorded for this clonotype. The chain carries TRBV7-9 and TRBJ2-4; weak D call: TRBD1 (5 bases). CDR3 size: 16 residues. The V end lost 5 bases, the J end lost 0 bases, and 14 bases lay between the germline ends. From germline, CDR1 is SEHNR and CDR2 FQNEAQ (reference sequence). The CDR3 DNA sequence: TGTGCCAGCAGCGCAGGGTCAATCCTAGCCAAAAACATTCAGTACTTC. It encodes CASSAGSILAKNIQYF. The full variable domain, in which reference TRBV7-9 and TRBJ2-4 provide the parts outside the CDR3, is DTGVSQNPRHKITKRGQNVTFRCDPISEHNRLYWYRQTLGQGPEFLTYFQNEAQLEKSRLLSDRFSAERPKGSFSTLEIQRTEQGDSAMYLCASSAGSILAKNIQYFGAGTRLSVL.

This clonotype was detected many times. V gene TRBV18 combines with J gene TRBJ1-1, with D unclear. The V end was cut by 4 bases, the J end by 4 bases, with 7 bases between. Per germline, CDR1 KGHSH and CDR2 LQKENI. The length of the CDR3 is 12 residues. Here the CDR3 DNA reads TGTGCCAGCTCACGGATAAGCACTGAAGCTTTCTTT. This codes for CASSRISTEAFF.

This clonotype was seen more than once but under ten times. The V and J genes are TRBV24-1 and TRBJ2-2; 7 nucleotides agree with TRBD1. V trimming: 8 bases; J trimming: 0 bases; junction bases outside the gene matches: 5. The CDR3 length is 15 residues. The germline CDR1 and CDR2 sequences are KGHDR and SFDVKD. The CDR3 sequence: CATTDDRANTGELFF. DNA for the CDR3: TGTGCCACCACCGATGACAGGGCGAACACCGGGGAGCTGTTTTTT.

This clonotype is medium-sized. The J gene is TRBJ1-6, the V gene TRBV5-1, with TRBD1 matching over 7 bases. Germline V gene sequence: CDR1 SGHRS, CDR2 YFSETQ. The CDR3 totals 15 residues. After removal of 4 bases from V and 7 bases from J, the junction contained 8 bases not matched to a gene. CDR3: CASSPRQGGNSPLHF. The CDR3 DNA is TGCGCCAGCAGCCCAAGGCAGGGGGGAAATTCACCCCTCCACTTT.

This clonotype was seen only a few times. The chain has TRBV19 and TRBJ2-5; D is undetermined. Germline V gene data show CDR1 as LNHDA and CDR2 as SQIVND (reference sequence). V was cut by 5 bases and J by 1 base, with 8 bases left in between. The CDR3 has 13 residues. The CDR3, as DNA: TGTGCCAGTAGTGTGGCAGCCCAAGAGACCCAGTACTTC. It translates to CASSVAAQETQYF.

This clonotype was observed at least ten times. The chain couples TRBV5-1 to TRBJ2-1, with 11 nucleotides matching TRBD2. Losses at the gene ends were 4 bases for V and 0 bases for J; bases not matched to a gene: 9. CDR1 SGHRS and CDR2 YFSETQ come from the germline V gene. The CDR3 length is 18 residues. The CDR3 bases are TGCGCCAGCAGCCCGACTAGCGGGACTATGAGCTCCTACAATGAGCAGTTCTTC. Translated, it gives CASSPTSGTMSSYNEQFF. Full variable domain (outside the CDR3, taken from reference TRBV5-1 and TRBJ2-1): KAGVTQTPRYLIKTRGQQVTLSCSPISGHRSVSWYQQTPGQGLQFLFEYFSETQRNKGNFPGRFSGRQFSNSRSEMNVSTLELGDSALYLCASSPTSGTMSSYNEQFFGPGTRLTVL.

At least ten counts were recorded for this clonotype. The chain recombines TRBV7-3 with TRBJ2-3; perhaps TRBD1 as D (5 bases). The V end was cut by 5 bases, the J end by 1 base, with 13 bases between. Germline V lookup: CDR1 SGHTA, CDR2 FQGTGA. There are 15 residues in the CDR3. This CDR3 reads CASSPGAERTDTQYF. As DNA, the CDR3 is TGTGCCAGCAGCCCTGGGGCGGAGCGCACAGATACGCAGTATTTT.

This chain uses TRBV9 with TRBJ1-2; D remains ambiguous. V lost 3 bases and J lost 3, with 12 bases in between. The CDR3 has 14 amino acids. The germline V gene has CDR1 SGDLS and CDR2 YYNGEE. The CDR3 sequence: CASSAMTSDYGYTF. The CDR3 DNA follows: TGTGCCAGCAGCGCGATGACAAGTGACTATGGCTACACCTTC.

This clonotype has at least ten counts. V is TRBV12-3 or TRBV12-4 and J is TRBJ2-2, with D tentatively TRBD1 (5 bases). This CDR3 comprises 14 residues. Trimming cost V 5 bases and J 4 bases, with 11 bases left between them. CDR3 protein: CASSPQGFTGELFF. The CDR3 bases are TGTGCCAGCAGTCCGCAGGGATTCACCGGGGAGCTGTTTTTT.

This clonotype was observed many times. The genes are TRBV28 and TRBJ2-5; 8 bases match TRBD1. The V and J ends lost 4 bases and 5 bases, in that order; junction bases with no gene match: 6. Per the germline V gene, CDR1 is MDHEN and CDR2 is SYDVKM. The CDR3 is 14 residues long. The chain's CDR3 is CASSSQGAMETQYF. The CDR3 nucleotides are TGTGCCAGCAGTTCTCAGGGGGCAATGGAGACCCAGTACTTC.

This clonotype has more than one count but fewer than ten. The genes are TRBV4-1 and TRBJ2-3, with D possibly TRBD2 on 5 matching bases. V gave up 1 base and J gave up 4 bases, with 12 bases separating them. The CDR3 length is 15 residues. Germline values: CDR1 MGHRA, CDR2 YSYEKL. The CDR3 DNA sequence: TGCGCCAGCAGCCAAGCAGCGGCTAGGGCAGATACGCAGTATTTT. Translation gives CASSQAAARADTQYF.

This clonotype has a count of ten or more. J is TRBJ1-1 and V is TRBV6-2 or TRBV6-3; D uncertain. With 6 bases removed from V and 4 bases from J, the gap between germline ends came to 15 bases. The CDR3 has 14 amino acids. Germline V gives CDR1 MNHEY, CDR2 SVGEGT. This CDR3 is CASSDSAWGTEAFF. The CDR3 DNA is TGTGCCAGCAGCGATTCAGCCTGGGGCACTGAAGCTTTCTTT.

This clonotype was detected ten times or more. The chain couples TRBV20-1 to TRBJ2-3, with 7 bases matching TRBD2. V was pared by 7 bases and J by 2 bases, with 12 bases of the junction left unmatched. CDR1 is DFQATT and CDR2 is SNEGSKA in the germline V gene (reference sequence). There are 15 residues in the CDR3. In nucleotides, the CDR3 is TGCAGTGGGGACGCGGGAGCGGGCTCCACAGATACGCAGTATTTT. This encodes CSGDAGAGSTDTQYF.

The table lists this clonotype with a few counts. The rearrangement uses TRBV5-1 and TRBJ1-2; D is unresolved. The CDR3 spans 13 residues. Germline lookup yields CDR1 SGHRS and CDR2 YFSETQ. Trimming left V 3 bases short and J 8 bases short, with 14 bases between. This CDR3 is CASSWEGLGGYTF. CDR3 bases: TGCGCCAGCAGCTGGGAAGGGCTTGGAGGCTACACCTTC. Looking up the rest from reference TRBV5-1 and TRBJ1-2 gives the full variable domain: KAGVTQTPRYLIKTRGQQVTLSCSPISGHRSVSWYQQTPGQGLQFLFEYFSETQRNKGNFPGRFSGRQFSNSRSEMNVSTLELGDSALYLCASSWEGLGGYTFGSGTRLTVV.

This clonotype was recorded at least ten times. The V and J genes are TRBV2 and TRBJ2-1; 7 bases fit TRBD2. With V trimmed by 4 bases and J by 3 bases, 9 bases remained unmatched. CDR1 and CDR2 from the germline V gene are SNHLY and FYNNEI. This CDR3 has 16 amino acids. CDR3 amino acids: CASSGEASGSYNEQFF. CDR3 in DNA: TGTGCCAGCAGTGGCGAAGCTAGCGGAAGCTACAATGAGCAGTTCTTC.

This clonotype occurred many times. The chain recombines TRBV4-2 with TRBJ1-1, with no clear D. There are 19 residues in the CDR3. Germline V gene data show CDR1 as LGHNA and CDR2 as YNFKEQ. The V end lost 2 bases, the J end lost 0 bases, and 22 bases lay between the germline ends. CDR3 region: CASSQILSTRSSMNTEAFF. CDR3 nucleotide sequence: TGTGCCAGCAGCCAAATTTTATCTACGAGATCGTCTATGAACACTGAAGCTTTCTTT.

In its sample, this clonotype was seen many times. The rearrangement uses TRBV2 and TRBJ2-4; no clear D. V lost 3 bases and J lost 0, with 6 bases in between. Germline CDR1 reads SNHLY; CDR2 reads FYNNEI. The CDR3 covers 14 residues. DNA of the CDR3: TGTGCCAGCAGTGATAGAGTAGCCAAAAACATTCAGTACTTC. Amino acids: CASSDRVAKNIQYF. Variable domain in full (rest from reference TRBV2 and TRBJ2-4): EPEVTQTPSHQVTQMGQEVILRCVPISNHLYFYWYRQILGQKVEFLVSFYNNEISEKSEIFDDQFSVERPDGSNFTLKIRSTKLEDSAMYFCASSDRVAKNIQYFGAGTRLSVL.